Shown below are 20 T cell receptor beta chains from a single sample sequenced in a study of blood T cells in healthy people across ages. Combining a sample-barcoded 5' primer with a J-beta primer mix, a second PCR ran for roughly 6 to 11 cycles. One entry per CDR3 protein results from TCRdb running MiXCR on the 5' RACE reads. This table has about 730,000 distinct CDR3 sequences, roughly 45% appearing once. Specimen: blood. These receptors were collected from a woman aged 55-70 years in good health.

This chain links TRBV7-3 with TRBJ2-5; 11 bases map to TRBD1. There are 12 residues in the CDR3. Germline V gives CDR1 SGHTA, CDR2 FQGTGA. With V trimmed by 5 bases and J by 11 bases, 4 bases remained unmatched. CDR3 coding DNA: TGTGCCAGCAGCGGGGGACAGGGGGAGCAGTACTTC. This translates into CASSGGQGEQYF.

V usage is TRBV30 and J usage is TRBJ2-1, with 9 bases aligning to TRBD1. CDR1 GTSNPN and CDR2 SVGIG come from the germline V gene (reference sequence). V lost 2 bases, J lost 4 bases, and 12 bases stayed unmatched. The CDR3 is 17 residues long. The CDR3 nucleotides read TGTGCCTGGAGTTCCGGGACAGGGTCCTTCGGGTACAATGAGCAGTTCTTC. Translation: CAWSSGTGSFGYNEQFF.

This clonotype was seen a handful of times. This chain connects TRBV20-1 to TRBJ1-2; TRBD1 agrees at 10 bases. Germline V lookup: CDR1 DFQATT, CDR2 SNEGSKA (reference sequence). Trimming took 6 bases from V and 8 from J; bases not matched to a gene: 9. The CDR3 loop spans 13 amino acids. The CDR3 here is CSASGTGVGGYTF. In DNA form, the CDR3 reads TGCAGTGCCTCCGGGACAGGGGTTGGGGGCTACACCTTC.

In this sample, this clonotype turned up a few times. The chain recombines TRBV20-1 with TRBJ1-5; possible D gene TRBD1, 5 bases. Germline CDR1 is DFQATT and CDR2 is SNEGSKA (reference sequence). Trimming cost V 0 bases and J 1 base, with 16 bases left between them. This CDR3 has 17 residues. The CDR3, as DNA: TGCAGTGCTAGAGATCTCCAGGGCGAGTGGAGCAATCAGCCCCAGCATTTT. Translating gives CSARDLQGEWSNQPQHF.

The chain uses TRBV28 and TRBJ2-5; D not certain. From germline, CDR1 is MDHEN and CDR2 SYDVKM. The CDR3 sequence is 16 residues long. Trimming cost V 7 bases and J 5 bases, with 23 bases left between them. Here the CDR3 DNA reads TGTGCCAGCAATTTCTTTGGGAAGGCCCAAAGGGAGACCCAGTACTTC. Encoded protein: CASNFFGKAQRETQYF.

This clonotype came up a few times. This chain links TRBV6-6 with TRBJ1-1; no firm D call. CDR1 and CDR2 (germline): MNHNY, SVGAGI (reference sequence). Trimming left V 5 bases short and J 1 base short, with 11 bases between. This CDR3 spans 14 amino acids. CDR3 nucleotide sequence: TGTGCCAGCAGTGGGGAAGCCGGGAACACTGAAGCTTTCTTT. It yields the protein CASSGEAGNTEAFF.

This chain connects TRBV4-2 to TRBJ1-6, with 7 positions matching TRBD1. The CDR3 runs 15 residues. Trimming cost V 2 bases and J 7 bases; bases outside gene matches: 5. Per germline, CDR1 LGHNA and CDR2 YNFKEQ. The CDR3 region is CASSQRDSANSPLHF. As DNA, the CDR3 is TGTGCCAGCAGCCAACGGGACAGTGCAAATTCACCCCTCCACTTT.

As regards this clonotype: One junction end disagrees with the germline gene, perhaps due to a read error. The chain uses TRBV3-1 and TRBJ1-2, with D tentatively TRBD1 (6 bases). The CDR3 spans 15 residues. Germline assignment: CDR1 LGHDT and CDR2 YNNKEL (reference sequence). CDR3 residues: CASSQVSGDSYGCTF. CDR3 nucleotide sequence: TGTGCCAGCAGCCAAGTTTCAGGGGATTCCTATGGCTGCACCTTC.

With regard to this clonotype: Compared with germline, one end of the junction differs, possibly owing to a read error. The rearrangement joins TRBV5-1 to TRBJ2-1; D is perhaps TRBD2 (5 bases). The CDR3 loop spans 12 amino acids. Germline V gene data show CDR1 as SGHRS and CDR2 as YFSETQ. The CDR3 region has the DNA TGCGCCAGCATCTTGGGAGCCAATGAGCAGTTCTTC. This gives the protein CASILGANEQFF.

As regards this clonotype: A much larger clone differs from this one at a single base, so this may be a read error. The rearrangement links TRBV6-5 to TRBJ2-4; 8 bases agree with TRBD1. The CDR3 consists of 13 residues. Germline lookup yields CDR1 MNHEY and CDR2 SVGAGI. The CDR3 is CASRTGDGNSQYF. CDR3 sequence (DNA): TGTGCCAGCAGGACAGGGGACGGAAACAGTCAGTACTTC.

The CDR3 region is CASSFAQDGNQPQHF. DNA for the CDR3: TGTGCCAGCAGTTTTGCACAGGATGGCAATCAGCCCCAGCATTTT. The V and J genes are TRBV12-3 or TRBV12-4 and TRBJ1-5; a weak D match, TRBD1 (5 bases). The V gene lost 3 bases and the J gene lost 2 bases, with 11 bases spanning the gap. The CDR3 consists of 15 residues.

The V call is TRBV7-2, the J call TRBJ2-5, with D possibly TRBD1 on 5 matching bases. The CDR3 consists of 14 residues. Germline CDR1 is SGHTA and CDR2 is FQGNSA. Trimming removed 7 bases at V and 4 bases at J, with 16 bases between. The CDR3 is CASTYIGGAETQYF. The CDR3, as DNA: TGTGCCAGCACCTATATAGGTGGGGCAGAGACCCAGTACTTC.

As concerns this clonotype: Mismatch with germline at one junction end may stem from a read error. V usage is TRBV6-1 and J usage is TRBJ2-1; TRBD1 might be the D (6 bases). CDR3 length: 14 residues. Germline V gene sequence: CDR1 MNHNS, CDR2 SASEGT. The CDR3 spells CTSSESRRGGEQFF. CDR3 nucleotide sequence: TGTACCAGCAGTGAATCACGAAGAGGGGGTGAGCAGTTCTTC.

Only a few counts were recorded for this clonotype. J is TRBJ1-2 and V is TRBV3-1; tentative D call: TRBD1 (6 bases). The CDR3 loop spans 12 amino acids. V was trimmed by 5 bases and J by 7 bases, leaving 11 bases between them. The germline CDR1 and CDR2 sequences are LGHDT and YNNKEL (reference sequence). The CDR3 nucleotides read TGTGCCAGCAGCAACAGGGATGCTGGCTACACCTTC. Its translation is CASSNRDAGYTF.

The J gene is TRBJ2-1, the V gene TRBV2; 10 nucleotides align to TRBD2. Germline trimming cut 4 bases from V and 9 bases from J; bases unmatched to any gene: 9. Germline V gives CDR1 SNHLY, CDR2 FYNNEI. This CDR3 is built from 15 residues. In DNA form, the CDR3 reads TGTGCCAGCAGTGCTAGCGGGAGAGGAGCGGGTGAGCAGTTCTTC. Translation gives CASSASGRGAGEQFF.

This clonotype showed up just a few times. The J gene is TRBJ2-4, the V gene TRBV20-1, with D perhaps matching TRBD1 (7 bases). The V gene lost 7 bases and the J gene lost 1 base, with 23 bases spanning the gap. CDR1 is DFQATT and CDR2 is SNEGSKA in the germline V gene (reference sequence). This CDR3 is built from 17 residues. CDR3 protein: CSVKSHQGEVAKNIQYF. For the CDR3, the DNA is TGCAGTGTCAAATCTCACCAGGGGGAGGTCGCCAAAAACATTCAGTACTTC.

A few counts support this clonotype. This rearrangement joins TRBV7-2 to TRBJ1-2; tentatively, D is TRBD1 (6 bases). V lost 4 bases to trimming and J lost 8 bases, with 17 bases between them. The CDR3 extends over 14 amino acids. Looked up from germline, CDR1 is SGHTA and CDR2 is FQGNSA. CDR3 nucleotide sequence: TGTGCCAGCAGCTCCCGACAGGCCACCGGCGGCTACACCTTC. As protein: CASSSRQATGGYTF. Variable domain in full (rest from reference TRBV7-2 and TRBJ1-2): GAGVSQSPSNKVTEKGKDVELRCDPISGHTALYWYRQSLGQGLEFLIYFQGNSAPDKSGLPSDRFSAERTGGSVSTLTIQRTQQEDSAVYLCASSSRQATGGYTFGSGTRLTVV.

The chain couples TRBV27 to TRBJ1-4, with D possibly being TRBD1 (5 bases). The CDR3 is made up of 12 amino acids. The germline V gene encodes CDR1 MNHEY and CDR2 SMNVEV (reference sequence). Trimming removed 0 bases from V and 12 bases from J, with 8 bases in between. CDR3 sequence (DNA): TGTGCCAGCAGTTTATCGGGGGATGAACTGTTTTTT. Its translation: CASSLSGDELFF. The variable domain in full, completed from reference TRBV27 and TRBJ1-4, reads EAQVTQNPRYLITVTGKKLTVTCSQNMNHEYMSWYRQDPGLGLRQIYYSMNVEVTDKGDVPEGYKVSRKEKRNFPLILESPSPNQTSLYFCASSLSGDELFFGSGTQLSVL.

Ten or more counts support this clonotype. This rearrangement joins TRBV4-1 to TRBJ1-2; D is ambiguous. Trimming removed 0 bases at V and 8 bases at J, with 10 bases between. The V gene's germline CDR1 is MGHRA and CDR2 YSYEKL. The CDR3 extends over 13 amino acids. CDR3 bases: TGCGCCAGCAGCCAAGAAGGGATCGCGGGCTACACCTTC. It encodes CASSQEGIAGYTF.

V gene TRBV7-2 combines with J gene TRBJ2-5, with D possibly TRBD2 on 6 matching bases. The DNA end lines up better with TRBJ2-7; the J call may be wrong. In germline, CDR1 is SGHTA, CDR2 FQGNSA. The CDR3 is 13 residues long. The CDR3 spells CASSDRLGYEQYF. CDR3 DNA: TGTGCCAGCAGCGACCGACTAGGTTACGAGCAGTACTTC.